One sample yielded the 9 T cell receptor beta chains listed below, sequenced in a study of T cell repertoires in cytomegalovirus infection. One entry per CDR3 protein results from TCRdb running MiXCR on the reads. The data show around 530,000 distinct CDR3 sequences, around 27% seen once. Sequenced sample: PBMCs. These receptors were taken from a human donor in good health (CMV status not recorded). Some clones in this sample may be carry-over from other donors' samples.

This clonotype has a handful of counts. The chain is built from TRBV12-3 or TRBV12-4 and TRBJ2-1, with 7 nucleotides matching TRBD1. Trimming removed 6 bases from V and 6 bases from J; junction bases left unmatched: 11. This CDR3 is 15 amino acids long. CDR3 coding DNA: TGTGCCAGCAGCGCCACGGGACAGCCCTCCAATGAGCAGTTCTTC. Its translation: CASSATGQPSNEQFF.

The sample holds a few counts of this clonotype. The chain combines TRBV11-2 with TRBJ2-7; no definite D call. CDR3 length: 16 residues. Germline V gene data show CDR1 as SGHAT and CDR2 as FQNNGV. Trimming pared 2 bases from V and 2 bases from J, leaving 16 bases between. The CDR3 region is CASSLSGRNRAYEQYF. In nucleotides, the CDR3 is TGTGCCAGCAGCTTAAGTGGACGGAACCGGGCCTACGAGCAGTACTTC.

V usage is TRBV7-9 and J usage is TRBJ1-2; D unresolved. Germline CDR1 SEHNR, CDR2 FQNEAQ (reference sequence). The CDR3 spans 15 residues. V lost 4 bases, J lost 0 bases, and 12 bases lay in between. CDR3 nucleotide sequence: TGTGCCAGCAGCTCAACCGGGAGAACTAACTATGGCTACACCTTC. Its protein is CASSSTGRTNYGYTF.

This clonotype was observed a few times. This chain joins TRBV5-4 and TRBJ1-6; D gene ambiguous. The V end lost 6 bases, the J end lost 4 bases, and 14 bases lay between the germline ends. This CDR3 has 15 amino acids. Per germline, CDR1 SGHNT and CDR2 YYREEE (reference sequence). As DNA, the CDR3 is TGTGCCAGCACTCACCGGGAAAGTTATAATTCACCCCTCCACTTT. It translates to CASTHRESYNSPLHF.

J is TRBJ1-5 and V is TRBV12-3 or TRBV12-4, with TRBD1 identical over 10 bases. The CDR3 contains 17 residues. V shed 5 bases and J 2 bases; nucleotides not matched to a gene: 9. CDR3 nucleotide sequence: TGTGCCAGCAGTGCAGGACAGGGGGTACTTCGCAATCAGCCCCAGCATTTT. Translating gives CASSAGQGVLRNQPQHF.

The V call is TRBV6-5, the J call TRBJ2-7, with D possibly called TRBD1 or TRBD2 (5 bases each). The CDR3 sequence is 13 residues long. V lost 4 bases, J lost 6 bases, and 13 bases lay in between. In germline, CDR1 is MNHEY, CDR2 SVGAGI. CDR3 sequence reads: CASSWSSGAEQYV. CDR3 DNA: TGTGCCAGCAGTTGGAGCTCCGGGGCCGAGCAGTACGTC.

This clonotype was found a few times. The rearrangement links TRBV24-1 to TRBJ2-5; D is undetermined. The CDR3 loop spans 11 amino acids. Trimming removed 2 bases from V and 6 bases from J, with 3 bases in between. The germline gives CDR1 KGHDR, CDR2 SFDVKD. The CDR3 is CATSDWQTQYF. The CDR3 DNA sequence: TGTGCCACCAGTGATTGGCAGACCCAGTACTTC.

There are many counts of this clonotype. The chain links TRBV19 to TRBJ1-5, with D possibly matching TRBD1 (5 bases). Between the trimmed V and J ends, which lost 3 bases and 6 bases, there was a span of 6 bases. CDR3 length equals 12 residues. Germline V gene data show CDR1 as LNHDA and CDR2 as SQIVND (reference sequence). In DNA form, the CDR3 reads TGTGCCAGTAGTATTGGGGGTCAGCCCCAGCATTTT. Its translation is CASSIGGQPQHF.

The rearrangement joins TRBV20-1 to TRBJ2-3, with D unresolved. Trimming shortened V by 6 bases and J by 0 bases, and 13 bases separated the two germline ends. The CDR3 covers 14 residues. Germline lookup yields CDR1 DFQATT and CDR2 SNEGSKA (reference sequence). For the CDR3, the DNA is TGCAGTGCCAACGATCTCCTGAGCACAGATACGCAGTATTTT. Amino acid sequence: CSANDLLSTDTQYF.